This T cell receptor (beta chain) emerged from a study of PD-L1 blockade in urothelial cancer. As for the study in general: Each participant's history included 0 to 3 prior chemotherapy regimens. Peripheral blood specimens exhibited a median yield of 141,255 T cells.

Sequencing was performed with immunoSEQ multiplex PCR; in TCRdb, only in-frame clones are kept and a portion is missing. The sample has 66,000 or so clones, about nine tenths seen once. This CDR3 spans 15 amino acids. Per the germline V gene, CDR1 is SGHTA and CDR2 is FQGTGA. With V trimmed by 2 bases and J by 5 bases, 7 bases remained unmatched. Regarding time point: peripheral blood 6 weeks after treatment start. Urothelial carcinoma, locally advanced or metastatic, affected the patients. This material consisted of PBMCs, taken around atezolizumab (anti-PD-L1) treatment. This chain links TRBV7-3 with TRBJ2-7, with 9 bases identical to TRBD2. This clonotype originated in a man in his 60s with urothelial cancer. Here the CDR3 DNA reads TGTGCCAGCAGCTTACTCCCGGGCGGGAGGGACGAGCAGTACTTC. Its translation is CASSLLPGGRDEQYF.